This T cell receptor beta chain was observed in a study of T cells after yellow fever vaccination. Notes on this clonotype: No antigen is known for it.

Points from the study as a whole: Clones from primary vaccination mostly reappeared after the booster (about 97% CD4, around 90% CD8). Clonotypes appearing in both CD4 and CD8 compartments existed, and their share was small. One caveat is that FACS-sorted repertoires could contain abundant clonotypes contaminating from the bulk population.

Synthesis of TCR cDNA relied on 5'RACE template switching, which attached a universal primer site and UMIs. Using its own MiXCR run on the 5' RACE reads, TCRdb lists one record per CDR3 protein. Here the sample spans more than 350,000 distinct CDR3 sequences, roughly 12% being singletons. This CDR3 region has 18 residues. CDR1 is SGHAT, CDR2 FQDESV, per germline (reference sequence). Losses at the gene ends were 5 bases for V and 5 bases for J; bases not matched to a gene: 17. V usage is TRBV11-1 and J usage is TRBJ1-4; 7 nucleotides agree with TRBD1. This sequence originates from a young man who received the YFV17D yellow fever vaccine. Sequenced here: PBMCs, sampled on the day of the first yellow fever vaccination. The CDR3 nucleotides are TGTGCCAGCAGCAGCCGGACAGGCCAGAGTCTAACGAATGAAAAACTGTTTTTT. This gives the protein CASSSRTGQSLTNEKLFF.